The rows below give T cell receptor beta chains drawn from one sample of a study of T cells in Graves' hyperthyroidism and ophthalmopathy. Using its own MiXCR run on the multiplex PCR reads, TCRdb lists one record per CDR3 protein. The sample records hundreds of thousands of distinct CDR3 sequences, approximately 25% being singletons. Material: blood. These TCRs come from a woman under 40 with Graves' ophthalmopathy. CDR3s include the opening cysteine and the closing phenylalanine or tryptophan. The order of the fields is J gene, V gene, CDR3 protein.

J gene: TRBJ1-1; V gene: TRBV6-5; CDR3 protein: CASSYNTMSHDTEAFF
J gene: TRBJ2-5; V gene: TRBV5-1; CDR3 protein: CASSPTVIPQETQYF
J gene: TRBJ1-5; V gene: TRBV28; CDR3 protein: CASSPPPDRRNQPQHF
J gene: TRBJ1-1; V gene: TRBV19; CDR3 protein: CASRGQGGTEAFF
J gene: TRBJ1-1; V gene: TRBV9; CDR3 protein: CASSPVGQVVHTEAFF
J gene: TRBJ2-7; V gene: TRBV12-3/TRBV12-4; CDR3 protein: CASSFGPGYEQYF
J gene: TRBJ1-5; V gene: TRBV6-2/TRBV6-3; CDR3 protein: CASSPTEYNQPQHF
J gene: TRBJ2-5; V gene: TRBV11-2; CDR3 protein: CASSLGLVGETQYF
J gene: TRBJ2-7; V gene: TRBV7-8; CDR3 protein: CASSLGQYSYEQYF
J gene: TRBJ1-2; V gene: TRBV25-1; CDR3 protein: CASSEPGQGANYGYTF
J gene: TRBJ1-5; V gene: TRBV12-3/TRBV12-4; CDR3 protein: CASSLQGRQPQHF
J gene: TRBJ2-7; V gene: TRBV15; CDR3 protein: CATSPDASYEQYF
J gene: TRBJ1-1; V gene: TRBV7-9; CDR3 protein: CASSLYVSGDTEAFF
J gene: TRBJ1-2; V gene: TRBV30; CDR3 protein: CAWSRQTINYGYTF
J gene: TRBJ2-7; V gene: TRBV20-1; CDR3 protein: CSAPRQVGGEQYF
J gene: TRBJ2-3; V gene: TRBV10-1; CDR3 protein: CASSEQGMETQYF
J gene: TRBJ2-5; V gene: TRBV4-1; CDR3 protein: CASSQRRLGQADSGGQYF
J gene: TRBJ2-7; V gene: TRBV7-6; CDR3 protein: CASSLQTGGGYEQYF